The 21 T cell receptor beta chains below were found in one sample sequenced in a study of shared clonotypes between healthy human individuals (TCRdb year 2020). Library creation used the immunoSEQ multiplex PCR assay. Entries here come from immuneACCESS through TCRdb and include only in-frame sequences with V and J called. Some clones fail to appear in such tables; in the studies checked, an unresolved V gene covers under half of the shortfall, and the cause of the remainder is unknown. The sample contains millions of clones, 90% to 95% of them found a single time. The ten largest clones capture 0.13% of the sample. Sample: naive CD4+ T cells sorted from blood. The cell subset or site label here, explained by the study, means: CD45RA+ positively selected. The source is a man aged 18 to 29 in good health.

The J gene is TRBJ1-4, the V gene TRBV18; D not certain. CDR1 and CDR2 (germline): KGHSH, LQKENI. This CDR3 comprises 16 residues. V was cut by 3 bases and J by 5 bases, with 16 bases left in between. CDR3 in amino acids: CASSPGSPWANEKLFF. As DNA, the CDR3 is TGTGCCAGCTCACCCGGGTCCCCTTGGGCCAATGAAAAACTGTTTTTT.

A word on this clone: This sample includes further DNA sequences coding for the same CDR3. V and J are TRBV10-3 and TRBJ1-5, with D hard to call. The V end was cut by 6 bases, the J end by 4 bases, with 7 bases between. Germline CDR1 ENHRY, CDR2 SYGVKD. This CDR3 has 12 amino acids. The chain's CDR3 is CAISRDNQPQHF. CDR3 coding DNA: TGTGCCATCAGCCGAGATAATCAGCCCCAGCATTTT.

CDR3 loop: CAISESTGGAEKLFF. DNA of the CDR3: TGTGCCATCAGTGAGTCCACAGGGGGCGCGGAAAAACTGTTTTTT. The chain recombines TRBV10-3 with TRBJ1-4, with 9 bases fitting TRBD1. Germline V gene lookup returns CDR1 ENHRY and CDR2 SYGVKD. The V and J ends lost 0 bases and 8 bases, in that order; junction bases with no gene match: 4. CDR3 length equals 15 residues.

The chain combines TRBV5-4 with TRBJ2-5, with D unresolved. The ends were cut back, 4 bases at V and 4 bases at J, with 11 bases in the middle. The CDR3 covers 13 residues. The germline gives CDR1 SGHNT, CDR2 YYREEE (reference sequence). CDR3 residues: CASSVVPLETQYF. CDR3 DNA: TGTGCCAGCAGCGTTGTCCCTTTAGAGACCCAGTACTTC.

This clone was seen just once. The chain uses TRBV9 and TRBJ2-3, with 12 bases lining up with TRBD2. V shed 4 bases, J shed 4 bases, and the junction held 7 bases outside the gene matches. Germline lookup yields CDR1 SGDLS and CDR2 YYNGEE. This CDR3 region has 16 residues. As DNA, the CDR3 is TGTGCCAGCAGCCCCTCTAGCGGGGGGGTTCCAGATACGCAGTATTTT. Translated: CASSPSSGGVPDTQYF.

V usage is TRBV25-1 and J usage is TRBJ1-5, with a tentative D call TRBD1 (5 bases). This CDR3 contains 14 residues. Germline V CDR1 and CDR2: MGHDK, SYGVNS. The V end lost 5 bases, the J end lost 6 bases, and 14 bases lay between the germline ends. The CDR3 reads CASSPTGPSQPQHF. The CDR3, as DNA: TGTGCCAGCAGTCCAACGGGACCGAGTCAGCCCCAGCATTTT.

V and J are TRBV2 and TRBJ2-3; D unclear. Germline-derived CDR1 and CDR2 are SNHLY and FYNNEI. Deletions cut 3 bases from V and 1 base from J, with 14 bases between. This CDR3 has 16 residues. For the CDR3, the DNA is TGTGCCAGCAGTGAGCCCACAAAAACCCGCACAGATACGCAGTATTTT. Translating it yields CASSEPTKTRTDTQYF.

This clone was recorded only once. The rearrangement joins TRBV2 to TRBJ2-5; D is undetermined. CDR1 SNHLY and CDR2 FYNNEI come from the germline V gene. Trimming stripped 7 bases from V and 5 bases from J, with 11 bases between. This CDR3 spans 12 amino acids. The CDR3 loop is CASTSGVETQYF. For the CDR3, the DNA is TGTGCCAGCACTAGTGGGGTCGAGACCCAGTACTTC.

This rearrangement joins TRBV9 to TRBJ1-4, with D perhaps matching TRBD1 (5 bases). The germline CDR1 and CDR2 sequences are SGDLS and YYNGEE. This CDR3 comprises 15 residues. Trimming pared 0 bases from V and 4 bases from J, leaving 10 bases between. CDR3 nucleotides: TGTGCCAGCAGCGTAGGCCGGGGGGTTAATGAAAAACTGTTTTTT. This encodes CASSVGRGVNEKLFF.

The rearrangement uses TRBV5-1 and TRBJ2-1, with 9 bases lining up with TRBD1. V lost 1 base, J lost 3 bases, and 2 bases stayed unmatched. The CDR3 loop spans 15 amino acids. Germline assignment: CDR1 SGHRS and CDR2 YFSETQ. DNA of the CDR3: TGCGCCAGCAGCTTGTCGGGACAGGGCTACAATGAGCAGTTCTTC. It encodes CASSLSGQGYNEQFF.

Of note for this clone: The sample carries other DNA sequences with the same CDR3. The CDR3 reads CASSYSSGTGTDTQYF. DNA for the CDR3: TGTGCCAGCAGTTACTCGAGTGGGACTGGAACAGATACGCAGTATTTT. The J gene is TRBJ2-3, the V gene TRBV6-5; tentative D call: TRBD2 (6 bases). Germline assignment: CDR1 MNHEY and CDR2 SVGAGI. The CDR3 is made up of 16 amino acids. V was shortened by 0 bases and J by 3 bases, with 13 bases between the two germline ends.

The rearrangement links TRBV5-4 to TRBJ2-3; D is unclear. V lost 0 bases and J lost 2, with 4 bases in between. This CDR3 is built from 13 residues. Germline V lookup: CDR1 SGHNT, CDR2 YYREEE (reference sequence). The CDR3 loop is CASSLAFTDTQYF. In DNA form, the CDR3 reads TGTGCCAGCAGCTTGGCCTTCACAGATACGCAGTATTTT.

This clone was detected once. CDR3 nucleotide sequence: TGCGCCAGCAGCCCGGGAGGTCGGAAAAGTCAGGATACGCAGTATTTT. It encodes CASSPGGRKSQDTQYF. The J gene is TRBJ2-3, the V gene TRBV5-1, with 7 bases identical to TRBD2. V was pared by 4 bases and J by 6 bases, with 14 bases of the junction left unmatched. This CDR3 contains 16 residues. Germline loops: CDR1 SGHRS, CDR2 YFSETQ. The complete variable domain, with remaining parts taken from reference TRBV5-1 and TRBJ2-3, reads KAGVTQTPRYLIKTRGQQVTLSCSPISGHRSVSWYQQTPGQGLQFLFEYFSETQRNKGNFPGRFSGRQFSNSRSEMNVSTLELGDSALYLCASSPGGRKSQDTQYFGPGTRLTVL.

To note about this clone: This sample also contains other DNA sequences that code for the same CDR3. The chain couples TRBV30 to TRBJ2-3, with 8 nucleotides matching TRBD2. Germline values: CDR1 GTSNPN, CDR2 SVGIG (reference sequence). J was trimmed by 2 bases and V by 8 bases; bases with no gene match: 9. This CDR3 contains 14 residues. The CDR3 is CALKRERNTDTQYF. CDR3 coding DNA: TGTGCCCTCAAGCGGGAGAGGAACACAGATACGCAGTATTTT.

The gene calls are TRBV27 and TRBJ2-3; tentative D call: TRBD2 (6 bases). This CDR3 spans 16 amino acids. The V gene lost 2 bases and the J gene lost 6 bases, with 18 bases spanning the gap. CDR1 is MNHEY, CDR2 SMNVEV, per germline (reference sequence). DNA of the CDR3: TGTGCCAGCAGTTTAATGGCCGGGGGTGGGAGGGATACGCAGTATTTT. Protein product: CASSLMAGGGRDTQYF.

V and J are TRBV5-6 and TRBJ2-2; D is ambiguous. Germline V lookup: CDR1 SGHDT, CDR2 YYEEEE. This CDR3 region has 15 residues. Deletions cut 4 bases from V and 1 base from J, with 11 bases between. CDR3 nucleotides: TGTGCCAGCAGCCCCGGCGTGCTGAACACCGGGGAGCTGTTTTTT. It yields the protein CASSPGVLNTGELFF. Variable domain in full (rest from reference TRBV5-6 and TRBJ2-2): DAGVTQSPTHLIKTRGQQVTLRCSPKSGHDTVSWYQQALGQGPQFIFQYYEEEERQRGNFPDRFSGHQFPNYSSELNVNALLLGDSALYLCASSPGVLNTGELFFGEGSRLTVL.

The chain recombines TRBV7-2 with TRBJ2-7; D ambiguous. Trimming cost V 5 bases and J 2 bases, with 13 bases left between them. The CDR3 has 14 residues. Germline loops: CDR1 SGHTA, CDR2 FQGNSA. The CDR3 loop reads CASSASRPPYEQYF. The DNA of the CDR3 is TGTGCCAGCAGCGCCAGCCGCCCTCCCTACGAGCAGTACTTC.

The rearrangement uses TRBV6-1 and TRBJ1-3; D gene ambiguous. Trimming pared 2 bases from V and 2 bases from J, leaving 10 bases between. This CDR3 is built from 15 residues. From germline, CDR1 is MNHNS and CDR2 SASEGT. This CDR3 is CASSELATTGNTIYF. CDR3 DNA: TGTGCCAGCAGTGAACTTGCGACGACTGGAAACACCATATATTTT.

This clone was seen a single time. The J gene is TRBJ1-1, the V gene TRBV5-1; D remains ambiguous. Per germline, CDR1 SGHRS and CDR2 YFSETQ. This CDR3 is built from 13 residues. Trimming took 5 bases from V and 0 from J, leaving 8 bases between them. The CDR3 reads CASRESLNTEAFF. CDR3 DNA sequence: TGCGCCAGCAGGGAAAGTCTGAACACTGAAGCTTTCTTT.

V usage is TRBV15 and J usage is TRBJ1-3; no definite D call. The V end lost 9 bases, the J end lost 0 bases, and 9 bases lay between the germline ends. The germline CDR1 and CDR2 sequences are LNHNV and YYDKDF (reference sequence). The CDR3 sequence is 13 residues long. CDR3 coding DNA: TGTGCCACGGCGGTTGACTCTGGAAACACCATATATTTT. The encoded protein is CATAVDSGNTIYF. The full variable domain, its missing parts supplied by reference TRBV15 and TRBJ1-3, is DAMVIQNPRYQVTQFGKPVTLSCSQTLNHNVMYWYQQKSSQAPKLLFHYYDKDFNNEADTPDNFQSRRPNTSFCFLDIRSPGLGDTAMYLCATAVDSGNTIYFGEGSWLTVV.

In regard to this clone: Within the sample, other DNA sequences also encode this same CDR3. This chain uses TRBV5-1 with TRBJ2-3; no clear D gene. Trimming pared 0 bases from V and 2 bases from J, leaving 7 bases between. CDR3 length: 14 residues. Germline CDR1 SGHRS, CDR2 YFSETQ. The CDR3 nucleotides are TGCGCCAGCAGCTTGGATAGGGCCACAGATACGCAGTATTTT. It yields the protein CASSLDRATDTQYF.